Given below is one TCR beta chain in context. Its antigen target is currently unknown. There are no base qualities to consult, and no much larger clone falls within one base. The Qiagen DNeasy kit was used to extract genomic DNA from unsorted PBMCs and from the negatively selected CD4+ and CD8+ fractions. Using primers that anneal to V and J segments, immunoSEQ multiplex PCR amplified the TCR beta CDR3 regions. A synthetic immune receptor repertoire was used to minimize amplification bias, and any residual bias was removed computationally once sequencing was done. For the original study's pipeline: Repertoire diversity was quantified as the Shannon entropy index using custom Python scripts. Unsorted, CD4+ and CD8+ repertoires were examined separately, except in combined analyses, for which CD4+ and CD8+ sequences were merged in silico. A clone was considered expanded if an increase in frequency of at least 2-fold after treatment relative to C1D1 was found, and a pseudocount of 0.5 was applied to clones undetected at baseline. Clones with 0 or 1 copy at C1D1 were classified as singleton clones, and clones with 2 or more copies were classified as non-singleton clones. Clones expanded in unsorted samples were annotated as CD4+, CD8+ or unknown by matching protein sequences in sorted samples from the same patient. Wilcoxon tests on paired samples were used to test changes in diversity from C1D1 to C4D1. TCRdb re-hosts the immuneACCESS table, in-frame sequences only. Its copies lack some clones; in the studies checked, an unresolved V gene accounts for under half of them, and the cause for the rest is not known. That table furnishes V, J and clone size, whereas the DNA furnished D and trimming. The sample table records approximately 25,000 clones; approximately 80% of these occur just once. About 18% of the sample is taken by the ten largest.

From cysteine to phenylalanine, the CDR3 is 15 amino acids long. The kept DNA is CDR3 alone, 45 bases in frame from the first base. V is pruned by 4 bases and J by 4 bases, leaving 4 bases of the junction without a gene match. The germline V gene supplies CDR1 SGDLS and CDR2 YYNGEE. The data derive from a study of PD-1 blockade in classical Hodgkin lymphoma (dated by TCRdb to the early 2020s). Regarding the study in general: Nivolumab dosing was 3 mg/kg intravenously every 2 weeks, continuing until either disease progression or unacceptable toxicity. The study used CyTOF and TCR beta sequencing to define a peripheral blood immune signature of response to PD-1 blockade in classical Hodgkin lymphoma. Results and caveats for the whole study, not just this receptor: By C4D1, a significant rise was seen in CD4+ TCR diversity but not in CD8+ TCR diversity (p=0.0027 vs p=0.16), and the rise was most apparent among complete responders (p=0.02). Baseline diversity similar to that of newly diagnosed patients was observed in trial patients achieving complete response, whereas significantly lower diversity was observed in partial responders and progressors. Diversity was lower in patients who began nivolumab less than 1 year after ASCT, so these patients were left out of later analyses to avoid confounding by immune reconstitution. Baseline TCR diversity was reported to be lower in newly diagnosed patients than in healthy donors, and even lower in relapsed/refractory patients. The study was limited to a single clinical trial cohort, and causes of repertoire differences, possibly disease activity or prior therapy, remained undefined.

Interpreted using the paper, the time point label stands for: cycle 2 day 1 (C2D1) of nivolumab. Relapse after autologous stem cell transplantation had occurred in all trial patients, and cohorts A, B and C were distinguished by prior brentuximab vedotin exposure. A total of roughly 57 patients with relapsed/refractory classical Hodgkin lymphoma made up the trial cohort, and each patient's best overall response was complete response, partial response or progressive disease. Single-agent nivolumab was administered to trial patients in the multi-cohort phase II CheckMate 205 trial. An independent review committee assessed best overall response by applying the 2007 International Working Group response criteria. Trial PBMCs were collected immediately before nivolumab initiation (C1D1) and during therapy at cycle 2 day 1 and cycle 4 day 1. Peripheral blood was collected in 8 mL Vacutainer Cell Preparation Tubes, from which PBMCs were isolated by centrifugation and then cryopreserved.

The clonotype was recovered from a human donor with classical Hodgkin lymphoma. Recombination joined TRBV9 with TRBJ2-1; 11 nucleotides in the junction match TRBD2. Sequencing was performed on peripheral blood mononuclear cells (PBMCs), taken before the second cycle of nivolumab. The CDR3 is CASSSTSGGYNEQFF. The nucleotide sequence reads TGTGCCAGCAGCTCTACTAGCGGGGGTTACAATGAGCAGTTCTTC. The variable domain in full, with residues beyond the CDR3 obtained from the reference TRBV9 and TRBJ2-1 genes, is DSGVTQTPKHLITATGQRVTLRCSPRSGDLSVYWYQQSLDQGLQFLIQYYNGEERAKGNILERFSAQQFPDLHSELNLSSLELGDSALYFCASSSTSGGYNEQFFGPGTRLTVL.